The T cell receptor (beta chain) described here comes from a study of PD-1 blockade in classical Hodgkin lymphoma (dated by TCRdb to 2019 to 2021). Broadly, across the study: Nivolumab dosing was 3 mg/kg intravenously every 2 weeks, continuing until either disease progression or unacceptable toxicity. The study used CyTOF and TCR beta sequencing to define a peripheral blood immune signature of response to PD-1 blockade in classical Hodgkin lymphoma. Study-wide conclusions, independent of this receptor: By C4D1, a significant rise was seen in CD4+ TCR diversity but not in CD8+ TCR diversity (p=0.0027 vs p=0.16), and the rise was most apparent among complete responders (p=0.02). Lower diversity was observed in patients in whom nivolumab was started less than 1 year after ASCT, and these patients were excluded from later analyses so that confounding by immune reconstitution would be avoided. Trial patients achieving complete response had baseline diversity similar to newly diagnosed patients, whereas partial responders and progressors had significantly lower diversity. The study was limited to a single clinical trial cohort, and causes of repertoire differences, possibly disease activity or prior therapy, remained undefined. Baseline TCR diversity was reported to be lower in newly diagnosed patients than in healthy donors, and even lower in relapsed/refractory patients.

There are 12 amino acids in the CDR3, from cysteine to phenylalanine inclusive. The DNA shown is the 36-base CDR3, in frame from base 1. In the germline V gene (reference sequence), CDR1 corresponds to GTSNPN and CDR2 to SVGIG. V was cut back by 2 bases and J by 4 bases, leaving a gap of 6 bases between them. The sample holds a few counts of this clone. Its antigen is currently not known. No base quality information exists; no much larger clone differs at one position. The time point label corresponds to: cycle 4 day 1 (C4D1), after 6 weeks of nivolumab. Relapse after autologous stem cell transplantation had occurred in all trial patients, and cohorts A, B and C were distinguished by prior brentuximab vedotin exposure. The trial cohort was composed of about 53 patients with relapsed/refractory classical Hodgkin lymphoma, for whom complete response, partial response or progressive disease was recorded as best overall response. Single-agent nivolumab was administered to trial patients in the multi-cohort phase II CheckMate 205 trial. An independent review committee assessed best overall response using the 2007 International Working Group response criteria. Trial PBMCs were collected just before the start of nivolumab (C1D1) and during therapy at cycle 2 day 1 and cycle 4 day 1. Peripheral blood was collected in 8 mL Vacutainer Cell Preparation Tubes, from which PBMCs were isolated by centrifugation and then cryopreserved.

Genomic DNA was isolated using the Qiagen DNeasy kit from unsorted PBMCs as well as from negatively selected CD4+ and CD8+ fractions. Amplification of TCR beta CDR3 regions was done by immunoSEQ multiplex PCR with primers that anneal to V and J segments. A synthetic immune receptor repertoire was used to minimize amplification bias, and any residual bias was removed computationally once sequencing was done. As for the original processing: Custom Python scripts were used to quantify repertoire diversity as the Shannon entropy index. Unsorted, CD4+ and CD8+ repertoires were examined separately, except in combined analyses, for which CD4+ and CD8+ sequences were merged in silico. Clonal expansion was defined as at least a 2-fold frequency increase after treatment relative to C1D1, with a pseudocount of 0.5 for undetected baseline clones. Singleton clones were defined as clones with 0 or 1 copy at C1D1, and non-singleton clones were defined as clones with 2 or more copies. Clones expanded in unsorted samples were assigned a CD4+, CD8+ or unknown annotation through matching of protein sequences in sorted samples from the same patient. Wilcoxon tests were applied to paired samples to test diversity changes from C1D1 to C4D1. Held by TCRdb, this immuneACCESS table contains in-frame sequences only and omits some clones. Under half of the omission traces to an unresolved V gene where checked; the cause of the rest is unknown. V and J calls and clone size are given by that table; D and trimming were obtained from the DNA. Here the sample has about 92,000 clones; 75% to 85% occur a single time. Of the sample, about 15% falls within the top ten clones.

This specimen was peripheral blood mononuclear cells (PBMCs), taken before the fourth cycle of nivolumab. The sequence is built from TRBV30 and TRBJ1-3, with no confident D gene call. The sequence was collected from a human donor with classical Hodgkin lymphoma. DNA sequence: TGTGCCTGGAGTACCGGAGGAAACACCATATATTTT. The encoded protein is CAWSTGGNTIYF.